Listed below are T cell receptor beta chains from one sample, sequenced in a study of cytomegalovirus exposure and HLA in healthy donors. Libraries were prepared by immunoSEQ multiplex PCR; TCRdb keeps only in-frame clonotypes and omits some of them. Of about 90,000 clones listed, approximately 84% are singletons. The sequenced sample was PBMCs. These receptors were taken from a woman under 30 in good health and CMV-seropositive. The CDR3 runs from the conserved cysteine through the conserved F or W. A D gene is named only where the DNA matches it firmly. Expanded clones are given a class, and other clones once, few, many or no size at all.

>TRBD1|TRBV19|TRBJ1-1|NA
CASSHDRGQRAFF
TGTGCCAGTAGTCATGACAGGGGACAACGAGCTTTCTTT
>NA|TRBV28|TRBJ1-1|NA
CASSGGAIRAEAFF
TGTGCCAGCAGTGGTGGGGCGATCAGGGCTGAAGCTTTCTTT
>TRBD1|TRBV5-8|TRBJ1-1|NA
CASSLYRGITEAFF
TGTGCCAGCAGCTTGTACAGGGGGATCACTGAAGCTTTCTTT
>TRBD1|TRBV10-2|TRBJ2-3|NA
CASKTGGTDTQYF
TGCGCCAGCAAAACAGGGGGCACAGATACGCAGTATTTT
>NA|TRBV29-1|TRBJ2-3|NA
CSVVGGAVDTQYF
TGCAGCGTTGTCGGAGGGGCGGTAGATACGCAGTATTTT
>TRBD1|TRBV10-3|TRBJ2-7|NA
CAITPTGQLGEQYF
TGTGCCATCACCCCTACGGGACAGTTGGGCGAGCAGTACTTC
>NA|TRBV28|TRBJ2-7|NA
CASSHGRGRVREQYF
TGTGCCAGCAGCCATGGGCGGGGCAGGGTGAGAGAGCAGTACTTC
>TRBD2|TRBV5-4|TRBJ2-3|NA
CASSPGTSGATDTQYF
TGTGCCAGCAGCCCCGGGACTAGCGGGGCTACAGATACGCAGTATTTT
>TRBD1|TRBV7-9|TRBJ2-6|NA
CASSLRGGQGAGANVLTF
TGTGCCAGCAGCTTAAGGGGGGGACAGGGGGCTGGGGCCAACGTCCTGACTTTC
>TRBD1|TRBV7-2|TRBJ1-6|NA
CASSFSGQAYNSPLHF
TGTGCCAGCAGCTTCTCAGGACAGGCCTATAATTCACCCCTCCACTTT
>TRBD1|TRBV27|TRBJ1-4|NA
CASSLSGQGVGEKLFF
TGTGCCAGCAGTTTATCGGGACAGGGAGTTGGTGAAAAACTGTTTTTT
>NA|TRBV5-1|TRBJ2-2|NA
CASSFLAGLTGELFF
TGCGCCAGCAGCTTTCTGGCAGGGTTGACCGGGGAGCTGTTTTTT
>TRBD1|TRBV30|TRBJ1-2|once
CAWSRGRGRNYGYTF
TGTGCCTGGAGTAGGGGCAGGGGGAGAAACTATGGCTACACCTTC
>NA|TRBV19|TRBJ2-5|NA
CASSIGGGGGQETQYF
TGTGCCAGTAGTATAGGAGGAGGGGGGGGCCAAGAGACCCAGTACTTC
>NA|TRBV18|TRBJ1-1|NA
CASSPPGRPNTEAFF
TGTGCCAGCTCACCACCGGGCAGGCCGAACACTGAAGCTTTCTTT
>TRBD2|TRBV7-6|TRBJ2-5|NA
CASSATGTSVYETQYF
TGTGCCAGCAGCGCCACCGGGACTAGCGTGTATGAGACCCAGTACTTC
>NA|TRBV2|TRBJ1-6|NA
CASNPGDSPLHF
TGTGCCAGCAATCCGGGGGACTCACCCCTCCACTTT
>TRBD2|TRBV5-6|TRBJ2-7|few
CASSLGGGEQYF
TGTGCCAGCAGCCTCGGGGGGGGCGAGCAGTACTTC
>NA|TRBV11-3|TRBJ2-1|NA
CASSLSAGTYNEQFF
TGTGCCAGCAGCTTATCTGCGGGGACTTACAATGAGCAGTTCTTC
>TRBD1|TRBV18|TRBJ2-3|NA
CASSPDRVDTQYF
TGTGCCAGCTCTCCGGACAGGGTAGATACGCAGTATTTT
>NA|TRBV12-1|TRBJ1-1|NA
CASSLRRGTEAFF
TGTGCCAGCAGCTTGCGCCGGGGGACTGAAGCTTTCTTT
>TRBD1|TRBV5-4|TRBJ2-7|once
CASSFQTGQGVF
TGTGCCAGCAGCTTTCAGACGGGACAGGGGGTATTC
>TRBD2|TRBV13|TRBJ2-5|NA
CASSYSGGGQETQYF
TGTGCCAGCAGTTATAGCGGGGGGGGGCAAGAGACCCAGTACTTC